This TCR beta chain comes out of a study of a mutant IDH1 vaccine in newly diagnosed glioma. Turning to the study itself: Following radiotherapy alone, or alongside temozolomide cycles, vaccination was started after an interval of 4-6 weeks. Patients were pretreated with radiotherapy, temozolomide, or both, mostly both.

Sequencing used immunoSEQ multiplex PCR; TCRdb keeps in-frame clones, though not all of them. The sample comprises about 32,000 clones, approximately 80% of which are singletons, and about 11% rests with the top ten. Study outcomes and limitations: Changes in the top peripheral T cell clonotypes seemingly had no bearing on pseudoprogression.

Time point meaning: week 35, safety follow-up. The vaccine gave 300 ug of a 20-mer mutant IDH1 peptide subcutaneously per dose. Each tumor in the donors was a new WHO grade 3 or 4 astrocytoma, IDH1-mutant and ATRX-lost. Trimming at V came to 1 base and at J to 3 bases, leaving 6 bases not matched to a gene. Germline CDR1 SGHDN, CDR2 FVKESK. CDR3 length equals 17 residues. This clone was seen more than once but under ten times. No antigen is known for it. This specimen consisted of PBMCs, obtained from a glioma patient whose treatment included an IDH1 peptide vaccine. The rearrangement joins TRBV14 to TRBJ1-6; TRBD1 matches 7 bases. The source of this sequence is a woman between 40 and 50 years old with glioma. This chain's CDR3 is CASSQGQTGDYNSPLHF. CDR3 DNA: TGTGCCAGCAGCCAAGGCCAAACAGGGGACTATAATTCACCCCTCCACTTT.